This TCR beta chain was retrieved from a study of OX40 agonist ivuxolimab in advanced cancers. Study-wide background: Participants averaged 60 years of age (range roughly 23 to 85) and were around 83% male. Findings and caveats of the study: CD4+ and CD8+ blood T cells expanded clonally by week 6 at 0.1 to 3.0 mg/kg. CD8+ T cells (on average) carried more expanded clones than CD4+ T cells.

The assay was immunoSEQ multiplex PCR, and TCRdb's table has in-frame clones only and misses some. Among 55,000 to 85,000 clones, 92% were seen once, and the ten largest hold 7.6%. Blood was sampled at baseline, cycle 4 day 1, and cycle 7 day 1. V was shortened by 0 bases and J by 5 bases, with 9 bases between the two germline ends. This CDR3 comprises 13 residues. The V gene's germline CDR1 is SGHRS and CDR2 YFSETQ. In regard to this clone: Antigen specificity is unknown.

The clonotype comes from an adult with an advanced solid tumor such as melanoma, head and neck, liver or kidney cancer. The sequencing used CD4+ or CD8+ T cells sorted from blood, collected in a trial of the OX40 agonist ivuxolimab. The J gene is TRBJ2-7, the V gene TRBV5-1, with a possible D match to TRBD2 (5 bases). As DNA, the CDR3 is TGCGCCAGCAGCTTGGCGGTCGGGGACGAGCAGTACTTC. It is translated as CASSLAVGDEQYF.